A single sample gave rise to the 19 T cell receptor beta chains below, sequenced in a study of CD8+CD57+ T cells in acquired aplastic anemia. Genomic DNA served as template for TCR beta VDJ and CDR3 profiling. TCRdb recomputed calls from the reads with MiXCR, one row per CDR3 protein. The table includes approximately 180,000 distinct CDR3 sequences, under 50% detected once. Patients selected for sequencing had displayed CD8+CD57+ cell expansion by flow cytometry. Material for sequencing was sorted CD4+, CD8+, or CD8+CD57+ T cells (not recorded which) from PBMCs. These receptor sequences come from a human donor with aplastic anemia.

This clonotype has at least ten counts. The CDR3 protein is CSARDAPRTGNTIYF. CDR3 nucleotides: TGCAGTGCTAGAGACGCTCCGAGAACTGGAAACACCATATATTTT. The chain is built from TRBV20-1 and TRBJ1-3; D is ambiguous. The CDR3 sequence is 15 residues long. Per the germline V gene, CDR1 is DFQATT and CDR2 is SNEGSKA (reference sequence). V lost 0 bases and J lost 2, with 11 bases in between.

This sequence joins TRBV19 and TRBJ1-5, with a weak D call TRBD1 (5 bases). Germline V gives CDR1 LNHDA, CDR2 SQIVND (reference sequence). This CDR3 contains 13 residues. V was clipped by 9 bases and J by 1 base, with 10 bases between them. The chain's CDR3 is CASTGGSNQPQHF. In nucleotides, the CDR3 is TGTGCCAGCACTGGGGGGAGCAATCAGCCCCAGCATTTT.

The chain uses TRBV20-1 and TRBJ2-7, with 9 positions matching TRBD1. V was pared by 1 base and J by 6 bases, with 7 bases of the junction left unmatched. Germline CDR1 and CDR2: DFQATT and SNEGSKA (reference sequence). The length of the CDR3 is 14 residues. The CDR3 coding sequence is TGCAGTGCTAGAGGGGGACAGGGACTCTTCGAGCAGTACTTC. It is translated as CSARGGQGLFEQYF.

The CDR3 is CASSLDNSPLHF. In DNA, the CDR3 is TGTGCCAGCAGCTTGGATAATTCACCCCTCCACTTT. The chain combines TRBV7-9 with TRBJ1-6; D is ambiguous. V was shortened by 3 bases and J by 5 bases, with 2 bases between the two germline ends. The CDR3 has 12 amino acids. Looked up from germline, CDR1 is SEHNR and CDR2 is FQNEAQ (reference sequence).

This chain connects TRBV29-1 to TRBJ2-5, with D possibly being TRBD1 or TRBD2 (5 bases each). The CDR3 extends over 15 amino acids. The ends were cut back, 1 base at V and 0 bases at J, with 12 bases in the middle. Germline V lookup: CDR1 SQVTM, CDR2 ANQGSEA. This CDR3 reads CSVEGGRAYQETQYF. The CDR3 DNA sequence: TGCAGCGTTGAAGGGGGACGGGCGTACCAAGAGACCCAGTACTTC.

This clonotype occurred many times. CDR3 in amino acids: CASSGLGGFYNEQFF. In nucleotides, the CDR3 is TGTGCCAGTAGTGGGCTAGGGGGGTTCTACAATGAGCAGTTCTTC. The gene calls are TRBV19 and TRBJ2-1; perhaps D is TRBD1 or TRBD2 (6 bases each). Trimming stripped 5 bases from V and 3 bases from J, with 14 bases between. The CDR3 covers 15 residues. Germline-derived CDR1 and CDR2 are LNHDA and SQIVND (reference sequence).

This clonotype was seen repeatedly, ten times or more. This chain connects TRBV24-1 to TRBJ1-2; D gene ambiguous. V was clipped by 5 bases and J by 5 bases, with 11 bases between them. This CDR3 is 13 amino acids long. Germline CDR1 is KGHDR and CDR2 is SFDVKD. The CDR3 here is CATSGGPGYGYTF. The CDR3 region has the DNA TGTGCCACCAGTGGAGGACCGGGGTATGGCTACACCTTC.

The table lists this clonotype with many counts. The chain is built from TRBV2 and TRBJ1-4; 9 nucleotides match TRBD1. There are 15 residues in the CDR3. Germline CDR1 is SNHLY and CDR2 is FYNNEI. V lost 6 bases and J lost 8; bases outside the gene matches: 10. The CDR3 is CASRAGQGLGEKLFF. The CDR3 bases are TGTGCCAGCAGGGCTGGACAGGGGTTAGGAGAAAAACTGTTTTTT.

The genes are TRBV10-2 and TRBJ1-1; no reliable D call. Germline V CDR1 and CDR2: WSHSY, SAAADI. The CDR3 totals 13 residues. Trimming left V 5 bases short and J 6 bases short, with 13 bases between. DNA of the CDR3: TGCGCCAGCAGTCCCGGGCGCCGCGCTGAAGCTTTCTTT. Protein sequence: CASSPGRRAEAFF.

This chain links TRBV10-3 with TRBJ1-2; TRBD1 agrees at 7 bases. This CDR3 comprises 12 residues. Germline assignment: CDR1 ENHRY and CDR2 SYGVKD. The J segment lost 8 bases and the V segment lost 4 bases, leaving 4 bases of the junction unmatched. The DNA of the CDR3 is TGTGCCATCAGTGGGTCGGGACAGGGCTACACCTTC. Translation gives CAISGSGQGYTF.

There are a few counts of this clonotype. The CDR3 protein is CASSLVTGGGQEQYF. DNA of the CDR3: TGTGCCAGCAGCTTAGTCACGGGCGGGGGACAGGAGCAGTACTTC. V and J are TRBV7-2 and TRBJ2-7; D tentatively reads TRBD1 or TRBD2 (7 bases each). CDR3 length: 15 residues. V shed 1 base and J shed 7 bases, with 17 bases lying between them. Germline V gives CDR1 SGHTA, CDR2 FQGNSA.

The chain uses TRBV24-1 and TRBJ1-2; D possibly corresponds to TRBD1 (5 bases). Germline loops: CDR1 KGHDR, CDR2 SFDVKD. This CDR3 has 15 amino acids. V dropped 3 bases and J dropped 4 bases, with 14 bases sitting between them. CDR3 nucleotide sequence: TGTGCCACCAGTGATCCCACTGAAGGGGTCTATGGCTACACCTTC. Its protein is CATSDPTEGVYGYTF.

In its sample, this clonotype was seen once. The chain combines TRBV6-4 with TRBJ2-3, with 9 bases aligning to TRBD2. Germline values: CDR1 MRHNA, CDR2 SNTAGT. The V gene end was trimmed by 2 bases and the J gene end by 5 bases; junction bases not matched to a gene: 5. The CDR3 covers 15 residues. The CDR3 DNA is TGTGCCAGCAGTGACGGTTCTAGCGGGAAAGATACGCAGTATTTT. It codes for CASSDGSSGKDTQYF.

This clonotype was found many times. The chain recombines TRBV7-2 with TRBJ2-4; D unclear. Germline V gives CDR1 SGHTA, CDR2 FQGNSA. The ends were cut back, 2 bases at V and 7 bases at J, with 3 bases in the middle. This CDR3 contains 11 residues. Here the CDR3 reads CASSLRNIQYF. CDR3 in DNA: TGTGCCAGCAGCTTACGCAACATTCAGTACTTC.

This sequence joins TRBV10-3 and TRBJ1-5; 12 bases agree with TRBD1. The CDR3 loop spans 15 amino acids. V dropped 4 bases and J dropped 7; count of bases not matched to a gene: 5. In germline, CDR1 is ENHRY, CDR2 SYGVKD. CDR3 in amino acids: CAISGGTGGGQPQHF. As DNA, the CDR3 is TGTGCCATCAGTGGAGGGACAGGGGGCGGGCAGCCCCAGCATTTT.

In this sample, this clonotype turned up once. The CDR3 spells CSPLTGAGGPREQYF. The CDR3 nucleotides read TGCAGTCCACTAACCGGGGCGGGAGGGCCGCGCGAGCAGTACTTC. This rearrangement joins TRBV20-1 to TRBJ2-7; 9 bases fit TRBD2. With V trimmed by 8 bases and J by 6 bases, 17 bases remained unmatched. CDR3 length equals 15 residues. Germline V gene lookup returns CDR1 DFQATT and CDR2 SNEGSKA (reference sequence).

This clonotype was recorded many times. This chain joins TRBV7-2 and TRBJ2-7; maybe TRBD2 (5 bases). This CDR3 is 11 amino acids long. The V gene's germline CDR1 is SGHTA and CDR2 FQGNSA. V lost 5 bases and J 5 bases, leaving 7 bases between the germline ends. CDR3 coding DNA: TGTGCCAGCAGCCAGAGGGACGAGCAGTACTTC. It codes for CASSQRDEQYF.

Only one count was recorded for this clonotype. This rearrangement joins TRBV28 to TRBJ1-3; 7 bases agree with TRBD1. CDR1 is MDHEN and CDR2 is SYDVKM in the germline V gene. The junction had 5 bases not matched to a gene; V was cut back by 6 bases and J by 0 bases. This CDR3 is 15 amino acids long. The CDR3 region is CASSRGTASGNTIYF. DNA of the CDR3: TGTGCCAGCAGCAGAGGGACAGCCTCTGGAAACACCATATATTTT.

V and J are TRBV10-3 and TRBJ2-7; the match to TRBD2 covers 7 bases. The CDR3 sequence is 15 residues long. V trimming: 4 bases; J trimming: 5 bases; junction bases outside the gene matches: 11. Germline V lookup: CDR1 ENHRY, CDR2 SYGVKD. The DNA for the CDR3 is TGTGCCATCAGTGGGGGTGTCCCGGGGAGGGACGAGCAGTACTTC. Its protein is CAISGGVPGRDEQYF.